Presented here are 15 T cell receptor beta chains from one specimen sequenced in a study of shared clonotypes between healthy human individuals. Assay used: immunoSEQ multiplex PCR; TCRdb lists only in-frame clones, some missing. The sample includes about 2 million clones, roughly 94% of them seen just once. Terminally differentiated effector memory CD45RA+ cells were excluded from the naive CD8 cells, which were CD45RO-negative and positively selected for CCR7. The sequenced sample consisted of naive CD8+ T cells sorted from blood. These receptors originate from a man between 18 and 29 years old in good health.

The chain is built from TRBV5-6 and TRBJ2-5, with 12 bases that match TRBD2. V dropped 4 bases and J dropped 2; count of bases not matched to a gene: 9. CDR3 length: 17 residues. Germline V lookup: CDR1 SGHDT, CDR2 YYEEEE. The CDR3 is CASSLDTSGGTQETQYF. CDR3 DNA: TGTGCCAGCAGCCTGGACACTAGCGGGGGGACACAAGAGACCCAGTACTTC.

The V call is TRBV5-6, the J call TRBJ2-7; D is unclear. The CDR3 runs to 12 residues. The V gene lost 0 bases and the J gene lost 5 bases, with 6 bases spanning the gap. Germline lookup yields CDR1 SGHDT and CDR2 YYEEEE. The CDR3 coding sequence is TGTGCCAGCAGCTTGGGGCAGGACGAGCAGTACTTC. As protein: CASSLGQDEQYF.

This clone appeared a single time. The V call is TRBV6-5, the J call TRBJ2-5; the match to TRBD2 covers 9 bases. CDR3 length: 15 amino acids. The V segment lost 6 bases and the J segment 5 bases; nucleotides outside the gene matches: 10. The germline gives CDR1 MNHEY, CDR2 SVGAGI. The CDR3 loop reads CASSPRGTSWETQYF. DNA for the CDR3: TGTGCCAGCAGCCCTCGGGGGACTAGCTGGGAGACCCAGTACTTC.

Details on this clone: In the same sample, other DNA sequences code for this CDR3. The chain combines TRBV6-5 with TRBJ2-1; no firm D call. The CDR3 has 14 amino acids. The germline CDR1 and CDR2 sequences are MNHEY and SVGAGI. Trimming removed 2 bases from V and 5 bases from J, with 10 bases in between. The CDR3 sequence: CASSYGGENNEQFF. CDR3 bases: TGTGCCAGCAGTTACGGCGGCGAGAACAATGAGCAGTTCTTC.

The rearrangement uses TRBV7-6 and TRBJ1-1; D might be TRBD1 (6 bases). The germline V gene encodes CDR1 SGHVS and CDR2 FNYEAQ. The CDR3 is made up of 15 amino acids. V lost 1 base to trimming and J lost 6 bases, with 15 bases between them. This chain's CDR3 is CASSLDTGLRAEAFF. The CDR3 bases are TGTGCCAGCAGCTTAGATACAGGGCTGAGGGCTGAAGCTTTCTTT. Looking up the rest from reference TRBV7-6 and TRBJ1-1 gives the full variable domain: GAGVSQSPRYKVTKRGQDVALRCDPISGHVSLYWYRQALGQGPEFLTYFNYEAQQDKSGLPNDRFSAERPEGSISTLTIQRTEQRDSAMYRCASSLDTGLRAEAFFGQGTRLTVV.

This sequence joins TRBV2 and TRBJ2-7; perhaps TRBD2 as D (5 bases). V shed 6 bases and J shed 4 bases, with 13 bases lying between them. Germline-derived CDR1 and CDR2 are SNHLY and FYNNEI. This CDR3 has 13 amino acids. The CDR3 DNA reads TGTGCCAGCAGGCCAGCGGAGGTTTACGAGCAGTACTTC. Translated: CASRPAEVYEQYF.

CDR3 loop: CASSLTTGYSNQPQHF. Here the CDR3 DNA reads TGTGCCAGTAGTCTCACGACAGGGTATAGCAATCAGCCCCAGCATTTT. The J gene is TRBJ1-5, the V gene TRBV19; 7 nucleotides align to TRBD1. V lost 5 bases to trimming and J lost 0 bases; unmatched junction nucleotides: 7. The CDR3 contains 16 residues. The germline V gene encodes CDR1 LNHDA and CDR2 SQIVND (reference sequence).

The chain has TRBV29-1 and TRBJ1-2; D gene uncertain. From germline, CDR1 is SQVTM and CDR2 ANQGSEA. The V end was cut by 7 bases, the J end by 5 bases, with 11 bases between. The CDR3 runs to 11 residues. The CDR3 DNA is TGCAGCGCCGAGTCGGGGTATGGCTACACCTTC. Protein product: CSAESGYGYTF.

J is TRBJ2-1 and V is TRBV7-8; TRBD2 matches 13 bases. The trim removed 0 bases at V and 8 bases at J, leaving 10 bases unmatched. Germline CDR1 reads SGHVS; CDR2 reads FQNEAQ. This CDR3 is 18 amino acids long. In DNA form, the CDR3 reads TGTGCCAGCAGCTTAGCGCTGGGGACTAGCGGGAACGGCGATGAGCAGTTCTTC. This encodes CASSLALGTSGNGDEQFF. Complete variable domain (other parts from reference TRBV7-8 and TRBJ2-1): GAGVSQSPRYKVAKRGQDVALRCDPISGHVSLFWYQQALGQGPEFLTYFQNEAQLDKSGLPSDRFFAERPEGSVSTLKIQRTQQEDSAVYLCASSLALGTSGNGDEQFFGPGTRLTVL.

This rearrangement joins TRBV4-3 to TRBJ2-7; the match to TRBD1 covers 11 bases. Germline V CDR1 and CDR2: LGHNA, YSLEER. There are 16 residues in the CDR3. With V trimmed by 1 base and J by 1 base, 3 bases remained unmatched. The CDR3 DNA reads TGCGCCAGCAGCCAAGTTGGGACAGGGGGTTCCTACGAGCAGTACTTC. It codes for CASSQVGTGGSYEQYF.

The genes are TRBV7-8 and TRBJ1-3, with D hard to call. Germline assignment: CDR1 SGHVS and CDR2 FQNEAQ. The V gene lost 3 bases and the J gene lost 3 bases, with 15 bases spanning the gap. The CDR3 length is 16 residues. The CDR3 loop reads CASSLLDRMGGNTIYF. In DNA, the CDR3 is TGTGCCAGCAGCTTGTTGGACCGTATGGGTGGAAACACCATATATTTT.

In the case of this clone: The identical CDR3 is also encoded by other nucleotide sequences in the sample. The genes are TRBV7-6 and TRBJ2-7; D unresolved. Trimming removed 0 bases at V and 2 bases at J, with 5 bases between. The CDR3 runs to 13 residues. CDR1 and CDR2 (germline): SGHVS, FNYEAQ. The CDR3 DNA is TGTGCCAGCAGCTTAGCCGGAGCCTACGAGCAGTACTTC. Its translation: CASSLAGAYEQYF.

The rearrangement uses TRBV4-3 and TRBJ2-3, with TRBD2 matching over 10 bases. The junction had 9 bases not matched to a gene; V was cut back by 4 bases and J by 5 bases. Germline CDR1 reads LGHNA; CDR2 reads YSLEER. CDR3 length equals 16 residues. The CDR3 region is CASSPRTSGEIDTQYF. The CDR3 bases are TGCGCCAGCAGCCCCCGGACTAGCGGCGAGATAGATACGCAGTATTTT.

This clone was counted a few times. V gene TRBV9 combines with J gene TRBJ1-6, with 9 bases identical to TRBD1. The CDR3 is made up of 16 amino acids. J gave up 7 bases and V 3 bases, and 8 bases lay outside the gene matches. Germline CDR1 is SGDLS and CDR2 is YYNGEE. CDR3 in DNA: TGTGCCAGCAGCGCCACAGGGGGCGATGCCAATTCACCCCTCCACTTT. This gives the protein CASSATGGDANSPLHF.

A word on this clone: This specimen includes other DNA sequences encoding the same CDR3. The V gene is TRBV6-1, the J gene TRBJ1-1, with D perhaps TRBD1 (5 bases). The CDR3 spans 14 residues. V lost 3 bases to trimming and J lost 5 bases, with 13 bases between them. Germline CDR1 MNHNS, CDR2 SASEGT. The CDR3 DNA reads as TGTGCCAGCAGTGATTTGGGGGGTAGAACTGAAGCTTTCTTT. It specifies CASSDLGGRTEAFF.